Listed here is a single TCR beta chain. The data belong to a study of T-cell reconstitution after alpha-beta-depleted transplantation in children. Library preparation (for TCRbeta) was performed with unique molecular identifiers. Via MiXCR, TCRdb re-called the PCR reads, giving one row per CDR3 protein. This table has a few hundred thousand distinct CDR3 sequences, around 20% appearing once. Germline values: CDR1 SEHNR, CDR2 FQNEAQ (reference sequence). After removal of 5 bases from V and 5 bases from J, the junction contained 11 bases not matched to a gene. CDR3 length: 15 amino acids. This clonotype originated in a human donor who donated a stem cell graft to a child with acute lymphoblastic leukemia. V is TRBV7-9 and J is TRBJ2-5; 7 bases match TRBD1. Material: PBMCs from the stem cell graft donor, obtained from the stem cell graft. The CDR3 protein is CASSPKGQKMETQYF. CDR3 DNA sequence: TGTGCCAGCAGCCCAAAGGGACAGAAGATGGAGACCCAGTACTTC.